This T cell receptor beta chain was found in a study of T cells in localized non-small cell lung cancer. Study findings and constraints: Higher T cell density in the blood was associated with longer overall survival, whereas higher adjacent-lung clonality associated with shorter survival. Owing to sequencing of a solitary tumor region, heterogeneity cannot be discounted. Among the top 100 tumor clones, a median around 62 appeared in adjacent lung. Exceeding tumor, uninvolved adjacent lung had the highest T cell clonality.

The method was immunoSEQ multiplex PCR; TCRdb's version includes in-frame clones alone and lacks a portion of them. The repertoire holds roughly 40,000 clones, with 81% as singletons. The CDR3 is 20 amino acids. A word on this clone: Its target is not known.

This receptor was taken from a male donor at least 60 years old with stage II lung adenocarcinoma. The sample in question was peripheral blood mononuclear cells, obtained before any cancer treatment. This chain uses TRBV21-1 with TRBJ2-7; the table's D gene call, TRBD2, was not cross checked with the DNA. TRBV21-1 is described as a pseudogene. CDR3 residues: CASRRVRDSGLAGLTYEQYF. DNA for the CDR3: TGTGCCAGCCGGCGCGTCCGGGACTCTGGACTAGCGGGGTTAACCTACGAGCAGTACTTC.